Below are 21 T cell receptor beta chains sequenced from a single sample in a study of monozygotic twins with inflammatory bowel disease (dated by TCRdb to 2018 to 2020). Receptor amplification or capture employed 5' RACE. The run used an Illumina HiSeq 2500. After reprocessing by TCRdb, each CDR3 protein sequence is one entry, and no DNA is given. The sample table on file contains some 450,000 distinct CDR3 sequences. The top ten constitute roughly 2.2% of the sample. The sequenced material came from blood. The receptors derive from a human donor with ulcerative colitis or Crohn's disease, or a healthy co-twin of an affected twin (not recorded which).

The rearrangement joins TRBV14 to TRBJ1-6. Per germline, CDR1 SGHDN and CDR2 FVKESK. The CDR3 extends over 17 amino acids. The CDR3 reads CASSAWGFFSYNSPLHF.

The rearrangement uses TRBV12-3 or TRBV12-4 and TRBJ1-6; TCRdb returns TRBD1, unconfirmable since there is no DNA. The CDR3 runs to 14 residues. CDR3 residues: CASSTPLVGSPLHF.

V usage is TRBV3-1 and J usage is TRBJ1-1. In germline, CDR1 is LGHDT, CDR2 YNNKEL (reference sequence). The CDR3 length is 13 residues. The CDR3 loop is CASSQEIGTEAFF.

The CDR3 spells CASTPWDRDHGYTF. This chain joins TRBV19 and TRBJ1-2; TCRdb reports TRBD1, a call that lacks DNA to check it against. The CDR3 length is 14 residues. Germline assignment: CDR1 LNHDA and CDR2 SQIVND (reference sequence).

The chain is built from TRBV5-1 and TRBJ2-1; TCRdb's D call, TRBD1, is unchecked because there is no DNA. This CDR3 region has 19 residues. Looked up from germline, CDR1 is SGHRS and CDR2 is YFSETQ. CDR3 in amino acids: CASSWNPNRVRGDYNEQFF. Full variable domain (missing parts from reference TRBV5-1 and TRBJ2-1): KAGVTQTPRYLIKTRGQQVTLSCSPISGHRSVSWYQQTPGQGLQFLFEYFSETQRNKGNFPGRFSGRQFSNSRSEMNVSTLELGDSALYLCASSWNPNRVRGDYNEQFFGPGTRLTVL.

The gene calls are TRBV9 and TRBJ2-7; checking the TCRdb D call of TRBD1 is not possible without DNA. The length of the CDR3 is 13 residues. Germline V CDR1 and CDR2: SGDLS, YYNGEE. The chain's CDR3 is CASSQKGRDEQYF.

This rearrangement joins TRBV5-1 to TRBJ1-1. The CDR3 totals 15 residues. Germline V CDR1 and CDR2: SGHRS, YFSETQ. The CDR3 region is CASSLSGGQITEAFF.

The chain couples TRBV7-2 to TRBJ1-3. The germline gives CDR1 SGHTA, CDR2 FQGNSA. The length of the CDR3 is 16 residues. The CDR3 spells CASSRGIPAGGNTIYF.

The gene calls are TRBV5-4 and TRBJ2-1; with no DNA, the TCRdb D assignment of TRBD1 cannot be verified. The CDR3 contains 15 residues. Germline V gives CDR1 SGHNT, CDR2 YYREEE (reference sequence). The CDR3 region is CASSLDQGRGGEQFF.

The CDR3 reads CSARGGVNTGELFF. The rearrangement links TRBV20-1 to TRBJ2-2; TCRdb's D call, TRBD1, is unchecked because there is no DNA. CDR3 size: 14 residues. Germline V gene data show CDR1 as DFQATT and CDR2 as SNEGSKA (reference sequence).

The chain couples TRBV28 to TRBJ1-5. The germline V gene has CDR1 MDHEN and CDR2 SYDVKM. This CDR3 has 12 residues. CDR3 in amino acids: CASSAWDQPQHF.

The chain links TRBV7-2 to TRBJ2-1. The CDR3 consists of 14 residues. Germline CDR1 reads SGHTA; CDR2 reads FQGNSA. The CDR3 sequence: CTSSLVTQGNEQFF.

The rearrangement joins TRBV20-1 to TRBJ1-1. The CDR3 runs 13 residues. Germline V gene sequence: CDR1 DFQATT, CDR2 SNEGSKA (reference sequence). CDR3 sequence: CSARQGGGTEAFF.

The rearrangement joins TRBV13 to TRBJ2-5; the TCRdb call, TRBD1, lacks DNA for checking. The CDR3 length is 16 residues. Germline V lookup: CDR1 PRHDT, CDR2 FYEKMQ (reference sequence). The CDR3 sequence is CASSLGLVGGQETQYF. Drawing the rest from reference TRBV13 and TRBJ2-5, the complete variable domain is AAGVIQSPRHLIKEKRETATLKCYPIPRHDTVYWYQQGPGQDPQFLISFYEKMQSDKGSIPDRFSAQQFSDYHSELNMSSLELGDSALYFCASSLGLVGGQETQYFGPGTRLLVL.

The chain is built from TRBV30 and TRBJ1-1; TCRdb designates TRBD1, a call that cannot be tested without DNA. Germline V gene data show CDR1 as GTSNPN and CDR2 as SVGIG (reference sequence). CDR3 size: 11 residues. This CDR3 reads CAWRVTGEAFF.

The V and J genes are TRBV5-1 and TRBJ2-7. CDR3 size: 11 residues. Germline CDR1 reads SGHRS; CDR2 reads YFSETQ. The chain's CDR3 is CASSSPSEQYF.

The chain carries TRBV2 and TRBJ2-3; absent DNA, TCRdb's TRBD1 call cannot be checked. The CDR3 consists of 16 residues. Per the germline V gene, CDR1 is SNHLY and CDR2 is FYNNEI. The chain's CDR3 is CASSARGIPGTDTQYF.

This chain uses TRBV5-1 with TRBJ2-1; with no DNA, the TCRdb D assignment of TRBD2 cannot be verified. The CDR3 totals 16 residues. Germline V gives CDR1 SGHRS, CDR2 YFSETQ. The CDR3 reads CASSGGGLGGNNEQFF.

This chain joins TRBV7-9 and TRBJ1-5; TCRdb lists TRBD1, though no DNA is available to test this call. Germline CDR1 and CDR2: SEHNR and FQNEAQ (reference sequence). The CDR3 contains 15 residues. The CDR3 region is CASSLGGGSNQPQHF. Together with reference TRBV7-9 and TRBJ1-5, the CDR3 gives the full variable domain: DTGVSQNPRHKITKRGQNVTFRCDPISEHNRLYWYRQTLGQGPEFLTYFQNEAQLEKSRLLSDRFSAERPKGSFSTLEIQRTEQGDSAMYLCASSLGGGSNQPQHFGDGTRLSIL.

The chain links TRBV20-1 to TRBJ1-4; the TRBD1 assignment by TCRdb is unverifiable without DNA. CDR3 length: 14 residues. Per the germline V gene, CDR1 is DFQATT and CDR2 is SNEGSKA (reference sequence). Here the CDR3 reads CSASMRQGDEKLFF.

The chain recombines TRBV6-5 with TRBJ2-3; checking the TCRdb D call of TRBD2 is not possible without DNA. Germline V lookup: CDR1 MNHEY, CDR2 SVGAGI. The CDR3 spans 16 residues. CDR3 residues: CASSYGAALGPDTQYF.